This T cell receptor (beta chain) was captured in a study of CXCR3-negative and CXCR3-positive naive CD8 T cells. Germline V gives CDR1 DFQATT, CDR2 SNEGSKA (reference sequence). This CDR3 spans 15 amino acids. Study-wide findings and caveats: TRB CDR3 properties served as the basis for inferring TCR strength, and surface CD5 was comparable between naive subsets. The majority of assays used fresh PBMCs, and CXCR3 expression partially decreased after cryopreservation. CXCR3-positive naive cells carried more hydrophobic TRB CDR3s than CXCR3-negative ones.

Libraries were UMI-labeled 5' RACE TRB cDNA. TCRdb reprocessed the 5' RACE reads and reports one entry per CDR3 protein, with no DNA. The table lists 8,200 or so distinct CDR3 sequences. Remarks on this clonotype: Its antigen is unidentified.

Triplicate sorts, over 250,000 cells apiece, were made for each CD8+ T cell subset. A CD45RO-CCR7+CD27+CD95- profile was what naive CD8+ T cells displayed. The receptor was isolated from a human donor in good health. Some clones in this sample may be carry-over from other donors' samples. The specimen sequenced was naive CXCR3+ CD8+ T cells from blood. The subset was: CD45RO-CCR7+CD27+CD95- naive CD8+ T cells expressing CXCR3 (TNR3+). This rearrangement joins TRBV20-1 to TRBJ2-1; with no DNA, the TCRdb D assignment of TRBD2 cannot be verified. CDR3 protein: CSATTSGPRVDEQFF.